These T cell receptor beta chains were read from a single sample in a study of post-analysis software for immune sequencing data. A single record per CDR3 protein comes from TCRdb applying MiXCR to the PCR reads. Found here are around 770,000 distinct CDR3 sequences, about 43% of them singletons; the top ten hold 4.9%. The sequencing sample was made of blood. The receptors originated from a girl aged 5-17 years with multiple sclerosis. The CDR3 runs from the conserved cysteine through the conserved F or W. The D gene is left open where the match is weak. Some rows have no size entry. The others give once, few or many, or a class for an expanded clone.

j_call | d_call | v_call | clone_size | cdr3_aa | cdr3_nt
TRBJ2-3 | . | TRBV29-1 | . | CSVEETGERADTQYF | TGCAGCGTTGAAGAAACGGGGGAGCGGGCAGATACGCAGTATTTT
TRBJ2-5 | TRBD2 | TRBV20-1 | . | CSARAGTSGVQETQYF | TGCAGTGCTAGAGCAGGGACTAGCGGGGTCCAAGAGACCCAGTACTTC
TRBJ2-3 | . | TRBV20-1 | few | CSARDNTDTQYF | TGCAGTGCTAGAGACAACACAGATACGCAGTATTTT
TRBJ2-3 | . | TRBV15 | . | CATSRGVNLYGTDTQYF | TGTGCCACCAGCAGAGGGGTTAATCTATATGGCACAGATACGCAGTATTTT
TRBJ1-2 | . | TRBV4-3 | . | CASSQEQLYGYTF | TGCGCCAGTAGCCAAGAGCAGCTTTATGGCTACACCTTC
TRBJ2-1 | . | TRBV2 | . | CASVGSHNEQFF | TGTGCCAGCGTTGGTTCCCACAATGAGCAGTTCTTC
TRBJ2-7 | TRBD2 | TRBV7-9 | few | CASSSGRKNTYEQYF | TGTGCCAGCAGCTCCGGGAGGAAAAATACCTACGAGCAGTACTTC
TRBJ2-7 | TRBD1 | TRBV7-8 | . | CASSLQGESYEQYF | TGTGCCAGCAGCCTACAGGGGGAGAGCTACGAGCAGTACTTC
TRBJ2-7 | TRBD1 | TRBV2 | few | CASSPTGGGEQYF | TGTGCCAGCAGTCCCACAGGGGGCGGCGAGCAGTACTTC
TRBJ2-6 | TRBD1 | TRBV6-6 | few | CASSRQGSSGANVLTF | TGTGCCAGCAGTCGACAGGGGTCCTCTGGGGCCAACGTCCTGACTTTC
TRBJ2-4 | . | TRBV11-3 | few | CASSAAGLAKNIQYF | TGTGCCAGCAGCGCAGCTGGACTAGCCAAAAACATTCAGTACTTC
TRBJ2-1 | TRBD2 | TRBV29-1 | . | CSAQGLAGGTSYNEQFF | TGCAGCGCCCAGGGACTAGCGGGAGGCACCTCCTACAATGAGCAGTTCTTC
TRBJ2-1 | . | TRBV29-1 | . | CSVAPTRLTNEQFF | TGCAGCGTTGCCCCTACTCGACTCACGAATGAGCAGTTCTTC
TRBJ1-6 | . | TRBV7-2 | . | CASSLSLDNSPLHF | TGTGCCAGCAGCTTATCATTAGATAATTCACCCCTCCACTTT
TRBJ2-1 | TRBD2 | TRBV9 | . | CASSVGGTSDNEQFF | TGTGCCAGCAGCGTAGGAGGGACTAGCGATAATGAGCAGTTCTTC
TRBJ1-6 | . | TRBV20-1 | . | CSATGGYDNLPLHF | TGCAGTGCTACCGGTGGATATGATAATTTACCCCTCCACTTT
TRBJ2-1 | . | TRBV12-3/TRBV12-4 | once | CASSLGGQGYEQFF | TGTGCCAGCAGTTTAGGGGGGCAGGGGTATGAGCAGTTCTTC
TRBJ1-5 | TRBD1 | TRBV7-9 | few | CASSLAVGTGNNQPQHF | TGTGCCAGCAGCTTAGCGGTTGGGACAGGGAACAATCAGCCCCAGCATTTT
TRBJ2-7 | TRBD1 | TRBV20-1 | few | CSALDRSSYEQYF | TGCAGTGCTTTGGACAGGAGCTCCTACGAGCAGTACTTC
TRBJ2-5 | TRBD1 | TRBV11-3 | . | CASSYPQDRVKETQYF | TGTGCCAGCAGCTACCCCCAGGACAGGGTAAAAGAGACCCAGTACTTC
TRBJ1-2 | TRBD1 | TRBV10-3 | few | CAISDAGTGASYGYTF | TGTGCCATCAGTGACGCCGGGACAGGGGCATCCTATGGCTACACCTTC
TRBJ2-5 | . | TRBV5-1 | . | CASSLAQVIVQETQYF | TGCGCCAGCAGCTTGGCACAGGTCATAGTTCAAGAGACCCAGTACTTC
TRBJ2-1 | TRBD2 | TRBV6-2/TRBV6-3 | few | CASSSSGFSDEQFF | TGTGCCAGCAGTTCTAGCGGGTTTAGCGATGAGCAGTTCTTC
TRBJ2-7 | . | TRBV28 | once | CASRAVSYEQYF | TGTGCCAGCAGGGCAGTCTCCTACGAGCAGTACTTC
TRBJ2-5 | . | TRBV25-1 | . | CASSDIKGGRETQYF | TGTGCCAGCAGTGATATTAAGGGCGGTCGAGAGACCCAGTACTTC